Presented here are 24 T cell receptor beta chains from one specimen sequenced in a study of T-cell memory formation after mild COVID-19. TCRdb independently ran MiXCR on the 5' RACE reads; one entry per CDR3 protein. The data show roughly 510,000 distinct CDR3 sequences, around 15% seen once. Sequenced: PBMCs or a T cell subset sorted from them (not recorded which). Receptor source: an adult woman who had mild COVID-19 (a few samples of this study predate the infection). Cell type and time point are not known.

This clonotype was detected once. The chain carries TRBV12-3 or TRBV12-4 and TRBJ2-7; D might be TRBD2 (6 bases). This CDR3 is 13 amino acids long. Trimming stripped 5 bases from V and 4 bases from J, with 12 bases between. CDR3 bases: TGTGCCAGCAGTCATGGGACTCTGTACGAGCAGTACTTC. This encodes CASSHGTLYEQYF.

This CDR3 is CASSEAGADGNNEQFF. The CDR3 DNA reads as TGTGCCAGCAGCGAGGCCGGGGCGGACGGAAACAATGAGCAGTTCTTC. The V and J genes are TRBV5-6 and TRBJ2-1, with D perhaps assigned TRBD1 or TRBD2 (5 bases each). V lost 4 bases to trimming and J lost 5 bases, with 19 bases between them. This CDR3 has 16 amino acids. Germline values: CDR1 SGHDT, CDR2 YYEEEE.

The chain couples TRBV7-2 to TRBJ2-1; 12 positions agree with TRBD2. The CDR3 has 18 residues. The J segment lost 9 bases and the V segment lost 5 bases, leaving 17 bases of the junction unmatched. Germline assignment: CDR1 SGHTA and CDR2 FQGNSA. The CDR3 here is CASSPGPSGRGGTSEQFF. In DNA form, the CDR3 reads TGTGCCAGCAGCCCCGGCCCTAGCGGGAGGGGGGGGACTAGTGAGCAGTTCTTC.

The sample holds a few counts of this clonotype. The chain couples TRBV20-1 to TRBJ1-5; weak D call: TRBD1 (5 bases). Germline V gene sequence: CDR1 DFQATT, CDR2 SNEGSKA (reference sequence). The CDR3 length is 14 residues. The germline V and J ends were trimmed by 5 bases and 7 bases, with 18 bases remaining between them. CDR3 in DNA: TGCAGTGCTCAAGGGACTACGGGAAGGCAGCCCCAGCATTTT. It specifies CSAQGTTGRQPQHF.

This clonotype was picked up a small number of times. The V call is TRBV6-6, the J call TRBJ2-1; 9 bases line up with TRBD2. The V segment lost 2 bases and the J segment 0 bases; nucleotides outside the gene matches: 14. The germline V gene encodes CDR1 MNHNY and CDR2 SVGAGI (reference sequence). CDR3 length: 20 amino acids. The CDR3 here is CASSYPPHEREASSYNEQFF. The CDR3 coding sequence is TGTGCCAGCAGTTACCCCCCGCATGAGCGGGAGGCATCCTCCTACAATGAGCAGTTCTTC.

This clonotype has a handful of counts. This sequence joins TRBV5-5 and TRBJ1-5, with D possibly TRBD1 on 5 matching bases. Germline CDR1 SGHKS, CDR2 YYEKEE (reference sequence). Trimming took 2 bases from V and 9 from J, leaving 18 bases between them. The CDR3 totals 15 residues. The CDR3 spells CASSFGDTGIRPQHF. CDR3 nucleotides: TGTGCCAGCAGCTTCGGGGATACAGGAATTCGGCCCCAGCATTTT.

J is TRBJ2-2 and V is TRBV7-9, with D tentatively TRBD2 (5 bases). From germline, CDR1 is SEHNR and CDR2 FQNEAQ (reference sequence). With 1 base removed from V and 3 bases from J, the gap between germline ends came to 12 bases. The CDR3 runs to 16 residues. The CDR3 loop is CASSLEVGVDTGELFF. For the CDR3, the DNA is TGTGCCAGCAGCTTAGAGGTGGGAGTGGACACCGGGGAGCTGTTTTTT.

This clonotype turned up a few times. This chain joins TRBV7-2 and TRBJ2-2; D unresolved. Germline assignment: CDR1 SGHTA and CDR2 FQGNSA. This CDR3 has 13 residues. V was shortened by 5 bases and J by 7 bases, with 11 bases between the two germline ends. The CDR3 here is CASSRSTGGELFF. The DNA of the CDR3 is TGTGCCAGCAGCCGCTCTACCGGCGGGGAGCTGTTTTTT.

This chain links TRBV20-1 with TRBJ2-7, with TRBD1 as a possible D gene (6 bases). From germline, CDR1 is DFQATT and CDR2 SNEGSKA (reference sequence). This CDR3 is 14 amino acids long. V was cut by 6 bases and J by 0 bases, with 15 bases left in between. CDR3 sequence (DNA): TGCAGTGCGCCCGACAGGAGACGCTCCTACGAGCAGTACTTC. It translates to CSAPDRRRSYEQYF.

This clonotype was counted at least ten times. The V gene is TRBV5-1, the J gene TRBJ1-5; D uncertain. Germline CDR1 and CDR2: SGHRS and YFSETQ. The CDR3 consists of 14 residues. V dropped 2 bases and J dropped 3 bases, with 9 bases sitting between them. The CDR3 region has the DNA TGCGCCAGCAGCTTAGGAGGGATCAATCAGCCCCAGCATTTT. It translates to CASSLGGINQPQHF.

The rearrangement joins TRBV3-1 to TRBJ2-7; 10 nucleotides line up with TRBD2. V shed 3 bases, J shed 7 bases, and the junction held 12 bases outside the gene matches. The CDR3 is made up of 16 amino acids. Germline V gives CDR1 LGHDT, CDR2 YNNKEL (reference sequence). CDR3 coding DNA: TGTGCCAGCAGCCAGCGCCTAGCGGGGGCTCTAGGGGAGCAGTACTTC. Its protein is CASSQRLAGALGEQYF.

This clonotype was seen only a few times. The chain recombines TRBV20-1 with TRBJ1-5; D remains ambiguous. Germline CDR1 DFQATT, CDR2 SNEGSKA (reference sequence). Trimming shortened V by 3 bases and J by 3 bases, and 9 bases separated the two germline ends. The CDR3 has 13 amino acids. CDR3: CSARGPINQPQHF. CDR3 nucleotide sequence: TGCAGTGCTAGGGGCCCGATCAATCAGCCCCAGCATTTT.

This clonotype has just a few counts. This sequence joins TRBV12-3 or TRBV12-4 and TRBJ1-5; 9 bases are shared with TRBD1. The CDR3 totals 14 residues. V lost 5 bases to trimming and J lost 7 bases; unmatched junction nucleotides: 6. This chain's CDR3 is CASSPTDRGQPQHF. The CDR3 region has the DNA TGTGCCAGCAGTCCAACGGACAGGGGCCAGCCCCAGCATTTT.

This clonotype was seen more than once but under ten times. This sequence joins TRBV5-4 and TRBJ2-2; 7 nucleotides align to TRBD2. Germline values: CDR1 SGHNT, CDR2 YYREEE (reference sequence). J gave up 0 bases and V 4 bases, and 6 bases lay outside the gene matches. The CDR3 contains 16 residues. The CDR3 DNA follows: TGTGCCAGCAGCCGGGGGGATCGCACGAACACCGGGGAGCTGTTTTTT. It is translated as CASSRGDRTNTGELFF.

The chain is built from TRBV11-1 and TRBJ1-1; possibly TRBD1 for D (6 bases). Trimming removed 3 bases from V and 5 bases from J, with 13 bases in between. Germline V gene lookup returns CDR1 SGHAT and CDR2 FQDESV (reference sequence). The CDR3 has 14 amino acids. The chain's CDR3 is CASSFLEGETEAFF. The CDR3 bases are TGTGCCAGCAGCTTCCTCGAGGGGGAAACTGAAGCTTTCTTT.

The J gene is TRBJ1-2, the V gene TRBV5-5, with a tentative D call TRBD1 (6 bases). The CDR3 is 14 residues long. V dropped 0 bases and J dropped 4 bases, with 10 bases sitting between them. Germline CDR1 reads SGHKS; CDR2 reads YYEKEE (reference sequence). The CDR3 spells CASSLEGVGYGYTF. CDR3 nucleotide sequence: TGTGCCAGCAGCTTGGAGGGGGTGGGCTATGGCTACACCTTC. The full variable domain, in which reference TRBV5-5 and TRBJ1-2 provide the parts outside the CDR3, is DAGVTQSPTHLIKTRGQQVTLRCSPISGHKSVSWYQQVLGQGPQFIFQYYEKEERGRGNFPDRFSARQFPNYSSELNVNALLLGDSALYLCASSLEGVGYGYTFGSGTRLTVV.

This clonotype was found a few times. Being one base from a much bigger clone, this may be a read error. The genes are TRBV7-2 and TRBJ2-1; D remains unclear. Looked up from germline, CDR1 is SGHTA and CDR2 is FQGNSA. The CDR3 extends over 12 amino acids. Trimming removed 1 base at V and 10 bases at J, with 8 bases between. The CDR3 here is CASSLVGKEQFF. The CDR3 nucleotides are TGTGCCAGCAGCTTAGTAGGGAAAGAGCAGTTCTTC.

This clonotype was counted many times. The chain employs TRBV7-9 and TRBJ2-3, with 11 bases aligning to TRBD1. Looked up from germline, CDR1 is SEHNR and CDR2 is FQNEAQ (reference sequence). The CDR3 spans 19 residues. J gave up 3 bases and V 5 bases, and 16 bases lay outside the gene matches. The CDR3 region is CASSPGTGGLFRRTDTQYF. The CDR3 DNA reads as TGTGCCAGCAGCCCCGGGACAGGGGGTCTATTCCGTCGTACAGATACGCAGTATTTT.

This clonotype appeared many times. The CDR3 DNA sequence: TGTGCCAGCAGCCGGACCACGGGCGGCGGCAACACCGGGGAGCTGTTTTTT. This translates into CASSRTTGGGNTGELFF. V gene TRBV4-2 combines with J gene TRBJ2-2; no reliable D call. Between the trimmed V and J ends, which lost 4 bases and 2 bases, there was a span of 17 bases. The CDR3 contains 17 residues. Germline V gene sequence: CDR1 LGHNA, CDR2 YNFKEQ.

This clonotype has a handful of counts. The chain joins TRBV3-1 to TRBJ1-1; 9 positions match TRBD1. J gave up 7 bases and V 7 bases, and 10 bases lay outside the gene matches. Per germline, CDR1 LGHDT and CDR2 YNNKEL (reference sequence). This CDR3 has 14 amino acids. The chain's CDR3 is CASIRQGGKDEAFF. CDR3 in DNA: TGTGCCAGCATTCGACAGGGGGGTAAGGATGAAGCTTTCTTT.

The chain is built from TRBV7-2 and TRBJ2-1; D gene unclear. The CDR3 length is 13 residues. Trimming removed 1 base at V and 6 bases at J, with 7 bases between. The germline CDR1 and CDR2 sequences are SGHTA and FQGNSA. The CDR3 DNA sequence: TGTGCCAGCAGCTTAGGGCCTATCAATGAGCAGTTCTTC. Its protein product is CASSLGPINEQFF. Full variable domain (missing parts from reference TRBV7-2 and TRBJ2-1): GAGVSQSPSNKVTEKGKDVELRCDPISGHTALYWYRQSLGQGLEFLIYFQGNSAPDKSGLPSDRFSAERTGGSVSTLTIQRTQQEDSAVYLCASSLGPINEQFFGPGTRLTVL.

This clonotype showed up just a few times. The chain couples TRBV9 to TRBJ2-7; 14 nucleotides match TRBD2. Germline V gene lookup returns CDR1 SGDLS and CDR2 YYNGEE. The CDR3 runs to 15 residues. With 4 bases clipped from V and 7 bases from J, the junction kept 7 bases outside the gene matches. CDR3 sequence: CASSNSGLAGDEQYF. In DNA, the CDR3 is TGTGCCAGCAGCAATTCGGGACTAGCGGGAGATGAGCAGTACTTC. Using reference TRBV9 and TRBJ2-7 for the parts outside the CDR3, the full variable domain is DSGVTQTPKHLITATGQRVTLRCSPRSGDLSVYWYQQSLDQGLQFLIQYYNGEERAKGNILERFSAQQFPDLHSELNLSSLELGDSALYFCASSNSGLAGDEQYFGPGTRLTVT.

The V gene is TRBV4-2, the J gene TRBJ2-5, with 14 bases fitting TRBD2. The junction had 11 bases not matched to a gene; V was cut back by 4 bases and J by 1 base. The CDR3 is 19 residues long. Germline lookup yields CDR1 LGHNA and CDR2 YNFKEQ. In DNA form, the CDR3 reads TGTGCCAGCAGCCGGGCTGCGACTAGCGGGAGGGCGGTCCAAGAGACCCAGTACTTC. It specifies CASSRAATSGRAVQETQYF.

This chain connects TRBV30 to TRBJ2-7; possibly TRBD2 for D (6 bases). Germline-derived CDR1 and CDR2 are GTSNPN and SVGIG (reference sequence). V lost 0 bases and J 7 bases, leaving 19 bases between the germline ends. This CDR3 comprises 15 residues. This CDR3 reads CAWSVRLTVEGEQYF. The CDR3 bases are TGTGCCTGGAGTGTACGATTGACGGTGGAGGGGGAGCAGTACTTC.